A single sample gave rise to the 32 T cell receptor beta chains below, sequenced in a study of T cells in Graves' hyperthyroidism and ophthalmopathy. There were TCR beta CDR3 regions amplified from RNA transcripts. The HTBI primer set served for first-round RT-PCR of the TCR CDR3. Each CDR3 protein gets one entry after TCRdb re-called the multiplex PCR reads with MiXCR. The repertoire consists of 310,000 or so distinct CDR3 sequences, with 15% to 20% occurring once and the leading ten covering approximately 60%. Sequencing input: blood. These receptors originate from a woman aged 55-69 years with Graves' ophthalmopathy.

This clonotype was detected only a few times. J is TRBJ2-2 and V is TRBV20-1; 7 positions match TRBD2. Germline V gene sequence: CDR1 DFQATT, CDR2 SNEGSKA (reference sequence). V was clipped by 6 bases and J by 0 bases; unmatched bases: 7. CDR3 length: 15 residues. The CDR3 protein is CSAPLAGSNTGELFF. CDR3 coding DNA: TGCAGTGCCCCGTTAGCGGGTTCGAACACCGGGGAGCTGTTTTTT.

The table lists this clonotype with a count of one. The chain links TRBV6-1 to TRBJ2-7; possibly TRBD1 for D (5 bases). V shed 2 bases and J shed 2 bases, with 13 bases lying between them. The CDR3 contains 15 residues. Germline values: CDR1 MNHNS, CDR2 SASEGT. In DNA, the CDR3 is TGTGCCAGCAGTGAAACCCCGCAGGGAACCTACGAGCAGTACTTC. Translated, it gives CASSETPQGTYEQYF.

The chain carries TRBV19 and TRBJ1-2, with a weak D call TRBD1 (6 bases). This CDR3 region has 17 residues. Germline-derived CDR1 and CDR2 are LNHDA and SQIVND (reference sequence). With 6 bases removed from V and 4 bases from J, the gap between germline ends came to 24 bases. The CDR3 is CASSLLDGTPNSYGYTF. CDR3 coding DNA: TGTGCCAGTAGCCTCCTTGACGGGACACCTAACTCCTATGGCTACACCTTC.

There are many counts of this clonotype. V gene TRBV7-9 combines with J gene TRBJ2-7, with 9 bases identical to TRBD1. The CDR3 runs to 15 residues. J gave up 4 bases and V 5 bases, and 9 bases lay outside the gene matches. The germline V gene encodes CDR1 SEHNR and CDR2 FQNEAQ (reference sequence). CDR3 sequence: CASSRWTGVEYEQYF. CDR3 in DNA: TGTGCCAGCAGCCGATGGACAGGGGTAGAGTACGAGCAGTACTTC.

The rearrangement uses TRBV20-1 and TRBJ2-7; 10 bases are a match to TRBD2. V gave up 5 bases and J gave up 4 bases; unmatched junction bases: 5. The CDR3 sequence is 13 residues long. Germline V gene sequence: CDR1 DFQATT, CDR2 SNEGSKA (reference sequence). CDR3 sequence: CSAPSGRRYEQYF. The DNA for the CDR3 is TGCAGTGCTCCTAGCGGGAGAAGGTACGAGCAGTACTTC.

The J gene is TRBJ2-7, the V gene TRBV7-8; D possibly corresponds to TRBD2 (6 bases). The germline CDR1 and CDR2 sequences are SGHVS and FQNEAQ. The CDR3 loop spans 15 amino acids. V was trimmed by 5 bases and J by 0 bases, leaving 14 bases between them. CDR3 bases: TGTGCCAGCAGCCCGGACCGCGGGGCCTCCTACGAGCAGTACTTC. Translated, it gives CASSPDRGASYEQYF. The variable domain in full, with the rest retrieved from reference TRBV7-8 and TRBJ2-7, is GAGVSQSPRYKVAKRGQDVALRCDPISGHVSLFWYQQALGQGPEFLTYFQNEAQLDKSGLPSDRFFAERPEGSVSTLKIQRTQQEDSAVYLCASSPDRGASYEQYFGPGTRLTVT.

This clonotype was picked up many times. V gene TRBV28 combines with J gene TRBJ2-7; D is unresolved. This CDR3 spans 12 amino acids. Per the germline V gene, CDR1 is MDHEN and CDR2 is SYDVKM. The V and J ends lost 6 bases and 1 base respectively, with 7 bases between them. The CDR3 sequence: CASRTSSYEQYF. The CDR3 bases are TGTGCCAGCAGGACGAGTTCCTACGAGCAGTACTTC.

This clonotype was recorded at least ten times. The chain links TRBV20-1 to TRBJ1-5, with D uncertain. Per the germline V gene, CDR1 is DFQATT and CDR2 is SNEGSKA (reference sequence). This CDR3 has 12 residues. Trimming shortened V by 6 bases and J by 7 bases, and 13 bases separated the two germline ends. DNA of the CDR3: TGCAGTGCCAACCCGACCGGACAGCCCCAGCATTTT. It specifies CSANPTGQPQHF.

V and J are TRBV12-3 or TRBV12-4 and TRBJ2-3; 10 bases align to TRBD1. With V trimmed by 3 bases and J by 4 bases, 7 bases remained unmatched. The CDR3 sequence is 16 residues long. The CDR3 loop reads CASSFGDRGLADTQYF. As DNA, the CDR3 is TGTGCCAGCAGTTTTGGTGACAGGGGGCTCGCAGATACGCAGTATTTT.

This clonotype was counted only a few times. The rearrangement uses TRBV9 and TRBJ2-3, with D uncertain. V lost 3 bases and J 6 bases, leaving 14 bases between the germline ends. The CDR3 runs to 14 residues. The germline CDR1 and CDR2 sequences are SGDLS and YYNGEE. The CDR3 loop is CASSETSPGDTQYF. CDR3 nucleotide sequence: TGTGCCAGCAGCGAGACATCTCCTGGGGATACGCAGTATTTT. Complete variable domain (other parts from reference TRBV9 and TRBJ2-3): DSGVTQTPKHLITATGQRVTLRCSPRSGDLSVYWYQQSLDQGLQFLIQYYNGEERAKGNILERFSAQQFPDLHSELNLSSLELGDSALYFCASSETSPGDTQYFGPGTRLTVL.

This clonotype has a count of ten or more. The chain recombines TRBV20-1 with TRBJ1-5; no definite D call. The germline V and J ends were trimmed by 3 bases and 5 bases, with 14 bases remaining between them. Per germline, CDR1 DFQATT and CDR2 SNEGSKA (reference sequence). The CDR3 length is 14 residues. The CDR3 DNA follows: TGCAGTGCTAGGAAGAGACCGAGCCATCAGCCCCAGCATTTT. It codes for CSARKRPSHQPQHF.

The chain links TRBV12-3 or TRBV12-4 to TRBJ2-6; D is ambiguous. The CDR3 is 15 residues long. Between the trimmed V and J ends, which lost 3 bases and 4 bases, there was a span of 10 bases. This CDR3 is CASSFVESGANVLTF. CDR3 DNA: TGTGCCAGCAGTTTCGTAGAATCCGGGGCCAACGTCCTGACTTTC.

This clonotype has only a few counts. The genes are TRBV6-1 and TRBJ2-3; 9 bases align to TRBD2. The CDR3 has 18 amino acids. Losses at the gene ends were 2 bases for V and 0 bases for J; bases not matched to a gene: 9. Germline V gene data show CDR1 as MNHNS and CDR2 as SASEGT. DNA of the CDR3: TGTGCCAGCAGTGAACGAAGGGGGCTAGCGGGGAGCACAGATACGCAGTATTTT. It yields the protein CASSERRGLAGSTDTQYF.

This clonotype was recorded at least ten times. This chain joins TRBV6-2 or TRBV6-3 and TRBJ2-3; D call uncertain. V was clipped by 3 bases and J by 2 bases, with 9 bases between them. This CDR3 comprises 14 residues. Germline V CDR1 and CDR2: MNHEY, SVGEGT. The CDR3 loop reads CASSYDTVTDTQYF. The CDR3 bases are TGTGCCAGCAGTTATGACACCGTCACAGATACGCAGTATTTT.

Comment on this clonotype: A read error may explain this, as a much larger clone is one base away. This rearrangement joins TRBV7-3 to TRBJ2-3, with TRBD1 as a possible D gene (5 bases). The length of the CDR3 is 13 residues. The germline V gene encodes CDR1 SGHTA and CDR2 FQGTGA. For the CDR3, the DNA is TGCGACAGCAGCCCGACCCCCACAGATACGCAGTATTTT. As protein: CDSSPTPTDTQYF.

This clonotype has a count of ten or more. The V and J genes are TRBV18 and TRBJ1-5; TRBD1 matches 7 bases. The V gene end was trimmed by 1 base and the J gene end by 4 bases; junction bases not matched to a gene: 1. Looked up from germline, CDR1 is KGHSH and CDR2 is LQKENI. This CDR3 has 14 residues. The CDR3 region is CASSPRQGNQPQHF. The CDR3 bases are TGTGCCAGCTCACCACGACAGGGTAATCAGCCCCAGCATTTT.

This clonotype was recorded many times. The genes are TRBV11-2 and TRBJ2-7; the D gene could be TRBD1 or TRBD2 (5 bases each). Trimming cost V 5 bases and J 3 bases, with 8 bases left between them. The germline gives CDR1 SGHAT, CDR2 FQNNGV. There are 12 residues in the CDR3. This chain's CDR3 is CASSRGDYEQYF. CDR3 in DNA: TGTGCCAGCAGCCGAGGGGACTACGAGCAGTACTTC.

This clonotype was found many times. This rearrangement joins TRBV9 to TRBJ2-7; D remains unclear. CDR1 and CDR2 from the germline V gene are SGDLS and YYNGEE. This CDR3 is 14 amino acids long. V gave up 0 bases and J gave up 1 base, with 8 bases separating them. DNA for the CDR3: TGTGCCAGCAGCGTAGATTGGGTTTCCTACGAGCAGTACTTC. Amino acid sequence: CASSVDWVSYEQYF.

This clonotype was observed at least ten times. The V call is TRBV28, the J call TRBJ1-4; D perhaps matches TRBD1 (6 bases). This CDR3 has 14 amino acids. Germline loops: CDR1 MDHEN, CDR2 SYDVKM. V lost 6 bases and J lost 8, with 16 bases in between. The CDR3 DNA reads TGTGCCAGCAGGAAAAACAGGGTAGGGGAAAAACTGTTTTTT. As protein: CASRKNRVGEKLFF.

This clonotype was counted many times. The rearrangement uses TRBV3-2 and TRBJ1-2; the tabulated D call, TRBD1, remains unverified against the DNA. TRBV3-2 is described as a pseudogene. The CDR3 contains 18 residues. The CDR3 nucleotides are TGTGCCAGCAGCCAAGTATTAGGACAGGGGGCGAGGAGGTATGGCTACACCTTC. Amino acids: CASSQVLGQGARRYGYTF.

CDR3 loop: CASSIVTGLNTEAFF. The CDR3 DNA is TGTGCCAGTAGTATAGTGACAGGGCTGAACACTGAAGCTTTCTTT. The chain combines TRBV19 with TRBJ1-1; 7 bases map to TRBD1. Looked up from germline, CDR1 is LNHDA and CDR2 is SQIVND (reference sequence). V lost 1 base to trimming and J lost 0 bases; unmatched junction nucleotides: 2. The length of the CDR3 is 15 residues. The whole variable domain, remainder taken from reference TRBV19 and TRBJ1-1, is DGGITQSPKYLFRKEGQNVTLSCEQNLNHDAMYWYRQDPGQGLRLIYYSQIVNDFQKGDIAEGYSVSREKKESFPLTVTSAQKNPTAFYLCASSIVTGLNTEAFFGQGTRLTVV.

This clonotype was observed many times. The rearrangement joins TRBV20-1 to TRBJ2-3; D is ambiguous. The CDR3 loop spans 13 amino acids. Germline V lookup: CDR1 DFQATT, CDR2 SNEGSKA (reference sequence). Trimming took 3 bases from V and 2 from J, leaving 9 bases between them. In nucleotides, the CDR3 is TGCAGTGCTAGGTCAGGAGACACAGATACGCAGTATTTT. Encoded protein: CSARSGDTDTQYF.

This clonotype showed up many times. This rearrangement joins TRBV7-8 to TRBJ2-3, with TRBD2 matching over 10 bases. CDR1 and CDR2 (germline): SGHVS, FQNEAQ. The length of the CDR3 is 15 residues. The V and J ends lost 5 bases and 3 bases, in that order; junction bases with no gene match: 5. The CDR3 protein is CASSPSGGATDTQYF. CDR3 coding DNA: TGTGCCAGCAGCCCGAGCGGGGGGGCGACAGATACGCAGTATTTT.

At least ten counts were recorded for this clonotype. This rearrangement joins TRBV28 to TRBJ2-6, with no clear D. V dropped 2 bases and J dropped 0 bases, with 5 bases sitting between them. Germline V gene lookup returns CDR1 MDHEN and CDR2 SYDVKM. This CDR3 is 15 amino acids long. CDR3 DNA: TGTGCCAGCAGTTTAGGCATCTCTGGGGCCAACGTCCTGACTTTC. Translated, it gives CASSLGISGANVLTF.

For the CDR3, the DNA is TGTGCCAGTCGACGGTCCCCGGGGGATTCCTACGAGCAGTACTTC. Translated: CASRRSPGDSYEQYF. The V and J genes are TRBV6-2 or TRBV6-3 and TRBJ2-7; tentative D call: TRBD2 (6 bases). Germline V gene lookup returns CDR1 MNHEY and CDR2 SVGEGT. The CDR3 extends over 15 amino acids. V gave up 9 bases and J gave up 1 base, with 19 bases separating them.

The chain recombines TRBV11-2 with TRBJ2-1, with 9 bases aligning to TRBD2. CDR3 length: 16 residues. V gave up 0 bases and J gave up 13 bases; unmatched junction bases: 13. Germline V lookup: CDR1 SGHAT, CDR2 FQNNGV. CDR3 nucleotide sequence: TGTGCCAGCAGCTTAGATTTTAAGGGACTAGCAAAAACACAGTTCTTC. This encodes CASSLDFKGLAKTQFF.

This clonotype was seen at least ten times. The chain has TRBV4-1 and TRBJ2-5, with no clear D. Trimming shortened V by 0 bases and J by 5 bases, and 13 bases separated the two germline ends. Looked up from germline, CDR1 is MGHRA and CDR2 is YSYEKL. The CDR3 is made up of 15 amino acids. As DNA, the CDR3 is TGCGCCAGCAGCCAAGAACAGAGACAAGGCGAGACCCAGTACTTC. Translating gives CASSQEQRQGETQYF.

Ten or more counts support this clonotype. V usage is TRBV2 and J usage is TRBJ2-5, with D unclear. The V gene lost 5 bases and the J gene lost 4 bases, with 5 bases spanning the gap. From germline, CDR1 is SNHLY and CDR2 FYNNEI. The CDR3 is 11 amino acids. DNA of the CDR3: TGTGCCAGCAGTTGGCTAGAGACCCAGTACTTC. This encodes CASSWLETQYF.

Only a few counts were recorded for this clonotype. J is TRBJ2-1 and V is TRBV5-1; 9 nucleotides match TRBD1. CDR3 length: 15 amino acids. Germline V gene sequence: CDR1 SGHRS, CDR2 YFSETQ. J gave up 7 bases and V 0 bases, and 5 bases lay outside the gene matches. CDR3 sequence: CASSLVPGQGNEQFF. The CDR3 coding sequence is TGCGCCAGCAGCTTGGTCCCGGGACAGGGTAATGAGCAGTTCTTC.

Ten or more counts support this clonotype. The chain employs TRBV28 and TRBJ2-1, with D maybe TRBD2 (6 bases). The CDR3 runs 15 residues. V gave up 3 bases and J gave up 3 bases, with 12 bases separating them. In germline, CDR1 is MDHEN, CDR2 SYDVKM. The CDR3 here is CASSFRAGSYNEQFF. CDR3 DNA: TGTGCCAGCAGTTTTCGGGCGGGAAGCTACAATGAGCAGTTCTTC. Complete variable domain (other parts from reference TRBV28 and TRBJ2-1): DVKVTQSSRYLVKRTGEKVFLECVQDMDHENMFWYRQDPGLGLRLIYFSYDVKMKEKGDIPEGYSVSREKKERFSLILESASTNQTSMYLCASSFRAGSYNEQFFGPGTRLTVL.

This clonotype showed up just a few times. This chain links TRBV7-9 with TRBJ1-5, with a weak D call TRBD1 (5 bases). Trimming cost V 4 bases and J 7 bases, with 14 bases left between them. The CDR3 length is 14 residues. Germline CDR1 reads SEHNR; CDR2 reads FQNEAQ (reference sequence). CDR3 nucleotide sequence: TGTGCCAGCAGCTCAAAGAAAGGGGAACAGCCCCAGCATTTT. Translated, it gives CASSSKKGEQPQHF.

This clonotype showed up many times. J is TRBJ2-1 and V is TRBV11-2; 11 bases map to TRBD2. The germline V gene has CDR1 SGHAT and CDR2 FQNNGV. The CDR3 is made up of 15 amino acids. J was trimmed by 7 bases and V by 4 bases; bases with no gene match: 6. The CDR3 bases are TGTGCCAGCAGCTATCGGACTAGCGGGTCGAATGAGCAGTTCTTC. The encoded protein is CASSYRTSGSNEQFF. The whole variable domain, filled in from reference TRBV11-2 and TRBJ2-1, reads EAGVAQSPRYKIIEKRQSVAFWCNPISGHATLYWYQQILGQGPKLLIQFQNNGVVDDSQLPKDRFSAERLKGVDSTLKIQPAKLEDSAVYLCASSYRTSGSNEQFFGPGTRLTVL.